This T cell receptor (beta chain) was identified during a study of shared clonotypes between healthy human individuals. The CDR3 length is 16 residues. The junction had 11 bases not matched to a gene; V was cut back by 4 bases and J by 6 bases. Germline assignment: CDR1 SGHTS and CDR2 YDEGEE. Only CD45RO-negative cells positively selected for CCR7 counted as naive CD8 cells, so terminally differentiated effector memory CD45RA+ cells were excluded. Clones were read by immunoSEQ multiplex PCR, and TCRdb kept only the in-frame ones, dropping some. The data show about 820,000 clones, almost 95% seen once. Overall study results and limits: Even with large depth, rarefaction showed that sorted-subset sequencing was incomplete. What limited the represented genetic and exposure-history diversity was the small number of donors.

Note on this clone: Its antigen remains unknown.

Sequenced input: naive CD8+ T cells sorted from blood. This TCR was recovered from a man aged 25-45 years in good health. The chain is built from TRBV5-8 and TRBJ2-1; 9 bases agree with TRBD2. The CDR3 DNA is TGTGCCAGCAGCCCGACCGGGACTAGCAATTTCAATGAGCAGTTCTTC. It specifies CASSPTGTSNFNEQFF.